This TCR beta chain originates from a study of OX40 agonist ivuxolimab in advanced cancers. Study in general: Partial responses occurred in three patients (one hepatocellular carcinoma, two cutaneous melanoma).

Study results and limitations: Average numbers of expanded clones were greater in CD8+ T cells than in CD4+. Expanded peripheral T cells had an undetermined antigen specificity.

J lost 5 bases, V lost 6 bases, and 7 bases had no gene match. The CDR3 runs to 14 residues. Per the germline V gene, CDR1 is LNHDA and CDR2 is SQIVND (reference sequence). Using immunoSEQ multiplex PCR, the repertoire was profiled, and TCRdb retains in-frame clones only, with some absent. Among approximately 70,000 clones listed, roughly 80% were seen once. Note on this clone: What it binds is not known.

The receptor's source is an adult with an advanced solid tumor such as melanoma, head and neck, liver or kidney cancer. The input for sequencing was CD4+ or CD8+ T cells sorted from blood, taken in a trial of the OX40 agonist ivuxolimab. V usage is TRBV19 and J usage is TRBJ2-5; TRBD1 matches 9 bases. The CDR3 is CASSLTGGWETQYF. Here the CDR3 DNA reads TGTGCCAGTAGCCTTACAGGGGGCTGGGAGACCCAGTACTTC.